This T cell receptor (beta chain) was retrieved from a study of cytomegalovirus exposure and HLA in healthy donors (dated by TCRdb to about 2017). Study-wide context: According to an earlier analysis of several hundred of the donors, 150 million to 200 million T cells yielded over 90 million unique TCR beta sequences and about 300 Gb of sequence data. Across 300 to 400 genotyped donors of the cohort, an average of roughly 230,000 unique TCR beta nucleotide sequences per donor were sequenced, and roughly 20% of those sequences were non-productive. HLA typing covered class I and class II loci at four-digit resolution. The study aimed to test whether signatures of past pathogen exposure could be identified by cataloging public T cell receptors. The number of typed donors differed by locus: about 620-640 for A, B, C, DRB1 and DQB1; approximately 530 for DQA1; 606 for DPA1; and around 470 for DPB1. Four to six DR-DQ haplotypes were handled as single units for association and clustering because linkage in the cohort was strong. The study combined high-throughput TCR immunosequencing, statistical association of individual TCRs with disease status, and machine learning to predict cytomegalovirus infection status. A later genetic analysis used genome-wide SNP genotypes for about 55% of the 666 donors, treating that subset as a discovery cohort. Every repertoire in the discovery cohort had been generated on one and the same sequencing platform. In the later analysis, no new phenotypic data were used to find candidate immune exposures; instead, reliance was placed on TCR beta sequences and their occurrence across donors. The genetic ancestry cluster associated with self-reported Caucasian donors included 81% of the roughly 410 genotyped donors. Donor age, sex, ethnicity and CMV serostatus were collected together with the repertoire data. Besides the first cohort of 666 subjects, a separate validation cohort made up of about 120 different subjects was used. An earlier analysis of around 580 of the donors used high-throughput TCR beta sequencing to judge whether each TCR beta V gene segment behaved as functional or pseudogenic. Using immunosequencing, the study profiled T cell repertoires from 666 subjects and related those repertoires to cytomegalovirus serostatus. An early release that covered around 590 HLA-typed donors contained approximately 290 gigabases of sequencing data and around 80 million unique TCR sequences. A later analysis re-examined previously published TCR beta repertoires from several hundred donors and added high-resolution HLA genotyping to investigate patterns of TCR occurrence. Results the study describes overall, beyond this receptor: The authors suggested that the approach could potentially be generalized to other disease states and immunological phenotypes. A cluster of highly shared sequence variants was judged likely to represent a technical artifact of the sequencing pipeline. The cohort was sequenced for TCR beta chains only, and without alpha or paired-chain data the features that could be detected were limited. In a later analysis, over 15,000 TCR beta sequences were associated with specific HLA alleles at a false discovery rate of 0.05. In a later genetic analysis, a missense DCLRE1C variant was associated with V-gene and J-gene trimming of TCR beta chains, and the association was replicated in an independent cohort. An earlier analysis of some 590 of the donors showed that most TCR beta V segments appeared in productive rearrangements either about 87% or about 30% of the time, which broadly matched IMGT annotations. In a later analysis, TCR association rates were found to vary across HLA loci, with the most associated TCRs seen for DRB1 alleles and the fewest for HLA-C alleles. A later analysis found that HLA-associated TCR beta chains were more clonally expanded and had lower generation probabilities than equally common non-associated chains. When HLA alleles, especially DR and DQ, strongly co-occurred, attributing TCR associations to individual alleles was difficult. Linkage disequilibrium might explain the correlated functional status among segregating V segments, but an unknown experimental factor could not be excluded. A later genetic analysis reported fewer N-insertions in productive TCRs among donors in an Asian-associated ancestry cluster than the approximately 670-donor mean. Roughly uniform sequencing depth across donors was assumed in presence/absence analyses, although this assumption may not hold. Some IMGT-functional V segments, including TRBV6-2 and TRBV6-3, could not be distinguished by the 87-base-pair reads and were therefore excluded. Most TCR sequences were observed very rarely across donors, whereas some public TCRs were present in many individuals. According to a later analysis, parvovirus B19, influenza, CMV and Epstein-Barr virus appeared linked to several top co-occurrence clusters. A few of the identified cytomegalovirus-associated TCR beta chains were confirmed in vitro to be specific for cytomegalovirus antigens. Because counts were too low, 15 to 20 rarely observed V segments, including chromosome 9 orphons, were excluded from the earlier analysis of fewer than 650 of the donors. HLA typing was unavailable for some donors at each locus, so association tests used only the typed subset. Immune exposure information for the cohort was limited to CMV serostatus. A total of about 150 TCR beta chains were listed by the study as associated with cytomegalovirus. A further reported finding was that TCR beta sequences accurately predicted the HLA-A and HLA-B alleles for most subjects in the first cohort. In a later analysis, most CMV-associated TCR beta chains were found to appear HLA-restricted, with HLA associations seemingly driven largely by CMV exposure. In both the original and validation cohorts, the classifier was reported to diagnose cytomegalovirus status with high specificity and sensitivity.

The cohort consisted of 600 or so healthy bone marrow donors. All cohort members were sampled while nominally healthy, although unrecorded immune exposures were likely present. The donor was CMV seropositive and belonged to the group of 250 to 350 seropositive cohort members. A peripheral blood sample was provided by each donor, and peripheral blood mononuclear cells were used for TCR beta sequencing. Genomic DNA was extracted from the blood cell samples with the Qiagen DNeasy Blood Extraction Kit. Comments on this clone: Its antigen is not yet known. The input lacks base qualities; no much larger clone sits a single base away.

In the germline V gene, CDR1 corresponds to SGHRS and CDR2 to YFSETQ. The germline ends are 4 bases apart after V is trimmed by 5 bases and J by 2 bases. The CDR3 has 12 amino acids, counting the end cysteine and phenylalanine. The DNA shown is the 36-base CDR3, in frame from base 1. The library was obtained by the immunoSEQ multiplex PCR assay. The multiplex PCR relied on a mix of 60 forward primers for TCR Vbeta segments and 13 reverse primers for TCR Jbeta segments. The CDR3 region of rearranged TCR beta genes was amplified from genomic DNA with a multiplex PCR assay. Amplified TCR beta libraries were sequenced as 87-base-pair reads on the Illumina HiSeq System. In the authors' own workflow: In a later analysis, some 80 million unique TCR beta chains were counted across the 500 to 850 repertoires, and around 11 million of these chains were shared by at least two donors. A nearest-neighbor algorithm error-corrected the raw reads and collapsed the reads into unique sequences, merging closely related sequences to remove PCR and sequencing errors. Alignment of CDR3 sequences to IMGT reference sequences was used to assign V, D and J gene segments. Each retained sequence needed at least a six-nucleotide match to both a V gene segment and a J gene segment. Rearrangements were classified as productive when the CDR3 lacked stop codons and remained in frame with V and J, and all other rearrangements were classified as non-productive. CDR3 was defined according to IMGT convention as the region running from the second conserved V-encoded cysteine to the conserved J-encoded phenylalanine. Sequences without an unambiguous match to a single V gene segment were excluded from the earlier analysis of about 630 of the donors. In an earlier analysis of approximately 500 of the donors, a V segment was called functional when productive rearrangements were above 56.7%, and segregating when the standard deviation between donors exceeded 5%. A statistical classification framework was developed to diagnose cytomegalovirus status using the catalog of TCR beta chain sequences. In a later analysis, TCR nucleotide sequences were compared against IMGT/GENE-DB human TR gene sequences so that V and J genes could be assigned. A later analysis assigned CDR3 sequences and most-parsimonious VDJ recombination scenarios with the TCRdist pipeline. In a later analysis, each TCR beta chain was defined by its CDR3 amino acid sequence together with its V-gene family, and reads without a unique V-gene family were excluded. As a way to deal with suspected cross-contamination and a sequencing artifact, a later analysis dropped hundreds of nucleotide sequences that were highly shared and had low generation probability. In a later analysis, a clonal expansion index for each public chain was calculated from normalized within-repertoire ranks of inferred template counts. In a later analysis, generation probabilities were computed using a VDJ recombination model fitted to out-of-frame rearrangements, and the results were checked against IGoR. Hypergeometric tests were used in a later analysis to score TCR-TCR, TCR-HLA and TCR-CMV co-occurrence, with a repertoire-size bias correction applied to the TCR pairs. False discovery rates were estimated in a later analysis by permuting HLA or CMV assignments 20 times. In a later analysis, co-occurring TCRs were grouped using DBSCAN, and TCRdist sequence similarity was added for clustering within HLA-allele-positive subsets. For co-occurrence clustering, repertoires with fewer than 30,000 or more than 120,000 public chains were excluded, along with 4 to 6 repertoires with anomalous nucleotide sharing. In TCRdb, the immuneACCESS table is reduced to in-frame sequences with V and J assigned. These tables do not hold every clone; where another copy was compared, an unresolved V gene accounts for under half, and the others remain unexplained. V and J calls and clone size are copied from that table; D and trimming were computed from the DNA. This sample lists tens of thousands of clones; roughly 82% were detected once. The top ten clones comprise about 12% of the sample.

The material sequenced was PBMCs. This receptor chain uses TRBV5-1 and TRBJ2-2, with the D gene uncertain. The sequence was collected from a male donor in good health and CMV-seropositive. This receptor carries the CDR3 CASRLNTGELFF. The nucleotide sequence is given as TGCGCCAGCAGGTTAAACACCGGGGAGCTGTTTTTT.